This record covers a single TCR beta chain. Its antigen is not identified. The time point here: pre-treatment sample, taken before nivolumab and TIL therapy. Most excised metastases sampled were pleural nodules or supraclavicular lymph nodes. Sequencing used immunoSEQ v3. The repertoire was sequenced with immunoSEQ multiplex PCR; TCRdb's copy has only in-frame clones and lacks some. Of roughly 92,000 clones listed, around 71% are singletons. This CDR3 is built from 14 residues. Germline V gives CDR1 GTSNPN, CDR2 SVGIG (reference sequence). V lost 0 bases and J lost 4; bases outside the gene matches: 3. This record belongs to a study of TIL therapy for anti-PD-1-resistant metastatic lung cancer. Study in general: Median patient age was 54, ranging about 35-80 years. Study-level results: Many TIL product clones were absent from baseline tumor, suggesting clonal contraction.

This TCR came from a person between 25 and 80 years old with non-small cell lung cancer. This chain uses TRBV30 with TRBJ2-1, with 7 bases that match TRBD2. The specimen comprised tumor tissue, sampled at baseline. As DNA, the CDR3 is TGTGCCTGGAGTGTCGGGGGGAGTTACAATGAGCAGTTCTTC. It encodes CAWSVGGSYNEQFF.